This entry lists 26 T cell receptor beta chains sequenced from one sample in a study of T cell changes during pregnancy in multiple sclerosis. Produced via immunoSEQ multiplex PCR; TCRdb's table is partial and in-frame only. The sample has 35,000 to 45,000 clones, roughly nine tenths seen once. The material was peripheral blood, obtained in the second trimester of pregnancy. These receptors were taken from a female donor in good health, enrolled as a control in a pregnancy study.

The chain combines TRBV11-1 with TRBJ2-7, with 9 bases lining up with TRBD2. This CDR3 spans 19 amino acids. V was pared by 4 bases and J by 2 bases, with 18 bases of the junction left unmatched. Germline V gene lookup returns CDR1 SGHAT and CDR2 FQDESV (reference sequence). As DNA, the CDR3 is TGTGCCAGCAGCTACTACCCGTCTAGCGGGGACCTCAACCCCTACGAGCAGTACTTC. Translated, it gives CASSYYPSSGDLNPYEQYF. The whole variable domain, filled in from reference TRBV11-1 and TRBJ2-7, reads EAEVAQSPRYKITEKSQAVAFWCDPISGHATLYWYRQILGQGPELLVQFQDESVVDDSQLPKDRFSAERLKGVDSTLKIQPAELGDSAMYLCASSYYPSSGDLNPYEQYFGPGTRLTVT.

The CDR3 protein is CASAGVGYEQYF. In DNA form, the CDR3 reads TGTGCCAGCGCGGGAGTTGGCTACGAGCAGTACTTC. The rearrangement uses TRBV2 and TRBJ2-7, with 7 bases matching TRBD2. Unmatched junction bases numbered 4, after V lost 8 bases and J lost 3 bases. Germline-derived CDR1 and CDR2 are SNHLY and FYNNEI. CDR3 length equals 12 residues.

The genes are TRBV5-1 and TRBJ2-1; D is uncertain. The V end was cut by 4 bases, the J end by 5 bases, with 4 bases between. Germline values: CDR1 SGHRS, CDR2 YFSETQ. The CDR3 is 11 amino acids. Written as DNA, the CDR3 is TGCGCCAGCAGCCTCGACAATGAGCAGTTCTTC. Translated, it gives CASSLDNEQFF.

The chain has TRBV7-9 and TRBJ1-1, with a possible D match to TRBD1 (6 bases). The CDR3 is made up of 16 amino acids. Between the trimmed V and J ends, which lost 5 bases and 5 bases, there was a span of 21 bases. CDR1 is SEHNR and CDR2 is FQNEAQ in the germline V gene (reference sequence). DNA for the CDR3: TGTGCCAGCAGCAGGCGCGGGGGGCCTGTAAGGACTGAAGCTTTCTTT. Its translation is CASSRRGGPVRTEAFF. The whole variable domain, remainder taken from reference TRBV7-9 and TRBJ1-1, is DTGVSQNPRHKITKRGQNVTFRCDPISEHNRLYWYRQTLGQGPEFLTYFQNEAQLEKSRLLSDRFSAERPKGSFSTLEIQRTEQGDSAMYLCASSRRGGPVRTEAFFGQGTRLTVV.

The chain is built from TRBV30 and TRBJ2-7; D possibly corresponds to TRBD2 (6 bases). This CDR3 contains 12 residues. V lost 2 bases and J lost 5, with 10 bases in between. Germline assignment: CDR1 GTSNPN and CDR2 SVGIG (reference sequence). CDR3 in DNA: TGTGCCTGGAGTCGGGGGTACGACGAGCAGTACTTC. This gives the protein CAWSRGYDEQYF. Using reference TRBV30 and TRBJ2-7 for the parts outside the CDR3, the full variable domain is SQTIHQWPATLVQPVGSPLSLECTVEGTSNPNLYWYRQAAGRGLQLLFYSVGIGQISSEVPQNLSASRPQDRQFILSSKKLLLSDSGFYLCAWSRGYDEQYFGPGTRLTVT.

The chain's CDR3 is CAWSPSGNQQFF. The CDR3 coding sequence is TGTGCCTGGAGTCCCAGCGGTAATCAGCAGTTCTTC. The chain employs TRBV30 and TRBJ2-1; D might be TRBD2 (5 bases). The CDR3 runs to 12 residues. Deletions cut 2 bases from V and 11 bases from J, with 13 bases between. In germline, CDR1 is GTSNPN, CDR2 SVGIG (reference sequence).

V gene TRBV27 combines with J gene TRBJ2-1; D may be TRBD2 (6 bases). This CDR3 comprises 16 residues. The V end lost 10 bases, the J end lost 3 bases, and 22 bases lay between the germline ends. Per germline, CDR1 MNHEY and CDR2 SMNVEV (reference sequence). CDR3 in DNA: TGTGCCACCTCCACCTCGTCCGGGACTGGCTACAATGAGCAGTTCTTC. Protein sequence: CATSTSSGTGYNEQFF.

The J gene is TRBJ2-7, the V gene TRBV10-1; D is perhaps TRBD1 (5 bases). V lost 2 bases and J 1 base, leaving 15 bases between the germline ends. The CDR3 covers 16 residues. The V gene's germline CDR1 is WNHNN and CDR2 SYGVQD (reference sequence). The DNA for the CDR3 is TGCGCCAGCAGTGAGCCGGACAACCCGCCTTCCTACGAGCAGTACTTC. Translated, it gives CASSEPDNPPSYEQYF.

CDR3: CASSLRQGFSYEQYF. The CDR3 coding sequence is TGTGCCAGCAGCTTGAGGCAGGGGTTCTCCTACGAGCAGTACTTC. The chain couples TRBV5-4 to TRBJ2-7; D possibly corresponds to TRBD1 (6 bases). The CDR3 has 15 residues. Germline V gene lookup returns CDR1 SGHNT and CDR2 YYREEE (reference sequence). Trimming shortened V by 1 base and J by 0 bases, and 11 bases separated the two germline ends.

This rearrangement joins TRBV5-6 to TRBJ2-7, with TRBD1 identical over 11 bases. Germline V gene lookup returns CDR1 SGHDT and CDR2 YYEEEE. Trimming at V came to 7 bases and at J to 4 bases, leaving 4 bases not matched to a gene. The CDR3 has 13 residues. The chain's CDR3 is CASRTGGFYEQYF. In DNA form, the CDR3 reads TGTGCCAGCCGGACAGGGGGCTTTTACGAGCAGTACTTC.

CDR3 DNA sequence: TGTGCCAGCAGAGGCGGGGGGCCCTACTACAATGAGCAGTTCTTC. Encoded protein: CASRGGGPYYNEQFF. The chain is built from TRBV7-9 and TRBJ2-1; 8 nucleotides match TRBD2. The CDR3 runs 15 residues. Per germline, CDR1 SEHNR and CDR2 FQNEAQ (reference sequence). J lost 3 bases, V lost 6 bases, and 7 bases had no gene match. The variable domain in full, completed from reference TRBV7-9 and TRBJ2-1, reads DTGVSQNPRHKITKRGQNVTFRCDPISEHNRLYWYRQTLGQGPEFLTYFQNEAQLEKSRLLSDRFSAERPKGSFSTLEIQRTEQGDSAMYLCASRGGGPYYNEQFFGPGTRLTVL.

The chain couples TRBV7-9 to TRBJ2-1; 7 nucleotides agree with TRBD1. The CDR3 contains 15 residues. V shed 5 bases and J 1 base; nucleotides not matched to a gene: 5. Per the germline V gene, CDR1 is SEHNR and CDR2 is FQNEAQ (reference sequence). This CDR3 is CASSQGVGSYNEQFF. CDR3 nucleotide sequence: TGTGCCAGCAGCCAGGGGGTGGGTTCCTACAATGAGCAGTTCTTC.

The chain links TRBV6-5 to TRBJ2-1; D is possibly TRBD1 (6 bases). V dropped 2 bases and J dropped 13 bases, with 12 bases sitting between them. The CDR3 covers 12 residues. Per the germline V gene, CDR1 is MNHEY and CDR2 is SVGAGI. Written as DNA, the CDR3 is TGTGCCAGCAGTTACCCGACAGGTCCACAGTTCTTC. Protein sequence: CASSYPTGPQFF.

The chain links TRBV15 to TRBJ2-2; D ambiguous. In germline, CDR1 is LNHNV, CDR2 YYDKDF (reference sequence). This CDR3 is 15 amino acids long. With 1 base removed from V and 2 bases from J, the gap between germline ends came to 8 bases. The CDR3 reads CATSRGPVNTGELFF. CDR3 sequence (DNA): TGTGCCACCAGCAGAGGTCCAGTCAACACCGGGGAGCTGTTTTTT.

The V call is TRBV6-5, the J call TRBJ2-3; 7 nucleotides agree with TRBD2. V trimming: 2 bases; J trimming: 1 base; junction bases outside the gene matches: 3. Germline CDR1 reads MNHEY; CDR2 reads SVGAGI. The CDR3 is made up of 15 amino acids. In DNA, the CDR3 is TGTGCCAGCAGTTACCTAGCGGAGGGCACAGATACGCAGTATTTT. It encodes CASSYLAEGTDTQYF.

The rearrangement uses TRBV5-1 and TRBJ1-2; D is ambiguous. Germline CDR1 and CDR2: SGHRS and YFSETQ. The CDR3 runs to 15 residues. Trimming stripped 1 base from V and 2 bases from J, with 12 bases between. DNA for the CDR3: TGCGCCAGCAGCTTGTCCCAGGCGGGGAACTATGGCTACACCTTC. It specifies CASSLSQAGNYGYTF.

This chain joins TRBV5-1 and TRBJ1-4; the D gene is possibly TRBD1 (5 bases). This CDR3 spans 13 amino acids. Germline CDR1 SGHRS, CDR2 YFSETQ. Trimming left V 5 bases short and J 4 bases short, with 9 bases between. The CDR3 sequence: CASRGVLNEKLFF. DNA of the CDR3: TGCGCCAGCAGAGGGGTCCTTAATGAAAAACTGTTTTTT.

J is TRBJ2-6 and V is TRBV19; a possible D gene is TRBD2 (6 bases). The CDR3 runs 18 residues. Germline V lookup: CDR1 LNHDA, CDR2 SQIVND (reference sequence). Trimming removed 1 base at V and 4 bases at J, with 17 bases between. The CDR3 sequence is CASSIGIRGGAGANVLTF. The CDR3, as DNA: TGTGCCAGTAGTATAGGAATTAGAGGAGGGGCCGGGGCCAACGTCCTGACTTTC.

The CDR3 DNA follows: TGCGCCAGCAGCGAAGGAGGGAAAGAGACCCAGTACTTC. Translating gives CASSEGGKETQYF. The chain employs TRBV5-1 and TRBJ2-5; TRBD2 might be the D (6 bases). The CDR3 runs to 13 residues. V dropped 4 bases and J dropped 3 bases, with 10 bases sitting between them. In germline, CDR1 is SGHRS, CDR2 YFSETQ.

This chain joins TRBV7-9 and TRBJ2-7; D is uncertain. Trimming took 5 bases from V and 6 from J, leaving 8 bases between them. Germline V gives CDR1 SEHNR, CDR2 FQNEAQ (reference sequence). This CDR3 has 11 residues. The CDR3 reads CASSPLLEQYF. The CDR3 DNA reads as TGTGCCAGCAGCCCCCTCCTCGAGCAGTACTTC.

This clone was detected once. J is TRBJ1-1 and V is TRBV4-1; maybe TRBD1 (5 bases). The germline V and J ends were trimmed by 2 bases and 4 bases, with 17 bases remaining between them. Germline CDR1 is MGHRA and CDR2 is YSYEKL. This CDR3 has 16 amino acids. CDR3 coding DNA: TGCGCCAGCAGCCAACTTCCAGGGCAGGGTGGCACTGAAGCTTTCTTT. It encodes CASSQLPGQGGTEAFF.

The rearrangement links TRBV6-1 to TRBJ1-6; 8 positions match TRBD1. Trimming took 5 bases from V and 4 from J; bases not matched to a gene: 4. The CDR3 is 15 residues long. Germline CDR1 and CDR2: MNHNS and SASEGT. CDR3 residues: CASSTDRVYNSPLHF. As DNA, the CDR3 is TGTGCCAGCAGTACGGACAGGGTTTATAATTCACCCCTCCACTTT.

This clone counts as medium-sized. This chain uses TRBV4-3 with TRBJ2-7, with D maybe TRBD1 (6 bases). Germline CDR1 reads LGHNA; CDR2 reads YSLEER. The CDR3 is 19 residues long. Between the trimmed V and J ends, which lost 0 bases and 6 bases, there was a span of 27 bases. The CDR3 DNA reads TGCGCCAGCAGCCAAGATTTTGGGGCAGGGGCCCTCCTCTCGGTCGAGCAGTACTTC. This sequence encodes CASSQDFGAGALLSVEQYF.

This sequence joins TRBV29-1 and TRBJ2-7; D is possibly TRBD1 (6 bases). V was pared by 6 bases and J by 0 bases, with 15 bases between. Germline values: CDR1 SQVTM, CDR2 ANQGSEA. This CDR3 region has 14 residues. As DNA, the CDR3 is TGCAGCGTCTTGCGCCGGGACACCTCCTACGAGCAGTACTTC. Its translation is CSVLRRDTSYEQYF.

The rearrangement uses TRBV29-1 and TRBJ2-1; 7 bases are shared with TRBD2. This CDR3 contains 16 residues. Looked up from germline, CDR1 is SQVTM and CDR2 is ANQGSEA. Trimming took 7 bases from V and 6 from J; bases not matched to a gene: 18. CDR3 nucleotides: TGCAGCGCTGTGGGGGGGGAACGGACCACGACCAATGAGCAGTTCTTC. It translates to CSAVGGERTTTNEQFF.

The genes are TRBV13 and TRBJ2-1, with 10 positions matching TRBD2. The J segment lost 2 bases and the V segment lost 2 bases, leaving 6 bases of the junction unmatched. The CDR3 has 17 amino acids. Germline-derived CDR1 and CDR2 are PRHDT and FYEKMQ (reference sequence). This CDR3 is CASSLLPSGSTYNEQFF. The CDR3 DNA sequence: TGTGCCAGCAGCTTATTACCTAGCGGGAGTACCTACAATGAGCAGTTCTTC.